A selection of T cell receptor beta chains follows, all from one sample in a study of metastatic and nonmetastatic thyroid tumors. TCRdb used MiXCR to call clones anew from the PCR reads. Of 12,000 or so clones listed, 20% to 30% are singletons. The specimen sequenced was adjacent normal tissue. The receptors were sampled from a female donor with papillary thyroid cancer or a benign thyroid nodule (not recorded which). Some clones in this sample may be carry-over from other donors' samples. Each CDR3 is given with its conserved first and last residue. A D gene is named only where the DNA matches it firmly. Some rows mark clone size as missing; the rest say once, few, many or name a class of expanded clone.

>.|TRBV6-5|few|TRBJ2-7
TGTGCCAGCAGTTACTCCAGGCAGGCAGACAACTCCTACGAGCAGTACTTC
CASSYSRQADNSYEQYF
>.|TRBV6-1|.|TRBJ2-5
TGTGCCAGCAGTGCTGATGACGTCGCAGGGCTCCAGACCCAGTACTTC
CASSADDVAGLQTQYF
>TRBD2|TRBV19|many|TRBJ2-5
TGTGCCAGTTTCTGCCCCACCGGTACTAGCGGGAGGGCCAGGCGGCGAGGAGAGACCCAGTACTTC
CASFCPTGTSGRARRRGETQYF
>.|TRBV7-9|few|TRBJ1-1
TGTGCCAGCAGCTTTAGTAACACTGAAGCTTTCTTT
CASSFSNTEAFF
>TRBD2|TRBV6-1|.|TRBJ2-5
TGTGCCAGCAAGGGTTCGGGAGGGATGAAGACCCAGTACTTC
CASKGSGGMKTQYF
>.|TRBV4-1|many|TRBJ1-3
TGCGCCAGCAGCCAGGAAGACAGGCCTGGAAACACCATATATTTT
CASSQEDRPGNTIYF
>TRBD2|TRBV3-1|medium-sized|TRBJ2-7
TGTGCCAGCAGCCAAGGGGGACTAGCGGGTAACTCCTACGAGCAGTACTTC
CASSQGGLAGNSYEQYF
>.|TRBV12-3/TRBV12-4|medium-sized|TRBJ1-1
TGTGCCAGCAGTGGTTGGGACCCGAAAAACACTGAAGCTTTCTTT
CASSGWDPKNTEAFF
>TRBD1|TRBV6-4|few|TRBJ2-1
TGTGCCAGCAGTAAACAGGGGGCCGGGTTCGGTTTGATTGAGCAGTTCTTC
CASSKQGAGFGLIEQFF
>.|TRBV6-5|few|TRBJ2-7
TGTGCCAGCAGTTACAGTACAGGAACGAGCTCCTACGAGCAGTACTTC
CASSYSTGTSSYEQYF
>.|TRBV12-3/TRBV12-4|medium-sized|TRBJ1-1
TGTGCCAGCAGTTTGGGGGCTTTGAACACTGAAGCTTTCTTT
CASSLGALNTEAFF
>.|TRBV3-1|medium-sized|TRBJ2-1
TGTGCCAGCAGCCTGGGTAGGAGTGGTGAGCAGTTCTTC
CASSLGRSGEQFF
>.|TRBV27|many|TRBJ1-2
TGTGCCAGCAGTCCCCTGGGGCCACTCTATGGCTACACCTTC
CASSPLGPLYGYTF
>.|TRBV6-2/TRBV6-3|few|TRBJ2-7
TGTGCCAGCAGTTACGAACTCGAGCAGTACTTC
CASSYELEQYF
>TRBD1|TRBV24-1|few|TRBJ2-2
TGTGCCACCAGTGACCCTCGACAGGGCAACACCGGGGAGCTGTTTTTT
CATSDPRQGNTGELFF
>TRBD1|TRBV7-2|.|TRBJ2-7
TGTGCCAGCAGCCCAGGACAGGGAGGATACGAGCAGTACTTC
CASSPGQGGYEQYF
>.|TRBV3-1|.|TRBJ2-5
TGTGCCAGCAGTCGACCCCGGGACTCAGAGACCCAGTACTTC
CASSRPRDSETQYF
>.|TRBV11-2|.|TRBJ1-4
TGTGCCAGCAGCTGGGACAATGAAAAACTGTTTTTT
CASSWDNEKLFF
>TRBD1|TRBV7-8|.|TRBJ1-2
TGTGCCAACAGCTTAGGCGGGACAGGCAACGCCTTC
CANSLGGTGNAF
>.|TRBV6-1|few|TRBJ2-7
TGTGCCAGCAGTGGATCATGGCCGGGGGCCTACGAGCAGTACTTC
CASSGSWPGAYEQYF
>TRBD2|TRBV6-6|few|TRBJ2-2
TGTGCCAGCAGTCTTACGGGACTAGGTGTGGGAACCCCCGACACCGGGGAGCTGTTTTTT
CASSLTGLGVGTPDTGELFF
>.|TRBV29-1|.|TRBJ1-1
TGCAGCGCTGCGGGACGAAGCTGGAACACCGAAGCTTTCTTT
CSAAGRSWNTEAFF
>TRBD1|TRBV20-1|many|TRBJ2-2
TGCAGTGCCAAAGGACAGGGAAGCACCGGGGAGCTGTTTTTT
CSAKGQGSTGELFF
>.|TRBV6-2/TRBV6-3|few|TRBJ2-7
TGTGCCAGCAGTTACGGCGGGTTTGGCGTGGGGGTTGGCGACGAGCAGTACTTC
CASSYGGFGVGVGDEQYF
>TRBD1|TRBV6-1|medium-sized|TRBJ1-4
TGTGCCAGCAGTGATCGGACAGGCAGCGAAAAACTGTTTTTT
CASSDRTGSEKLFF
>.|TRBV6-4|.|TRBJ1-6
TGTGCCAGCAGGGACGGAGGGAAGACTTCACCCCTCCACTTT
CASRDGGKTSPLHF
>.|TRBV6-4|.|TRBJ2-7
TGTGCCAGCAGAGACATAATCTTCTACGAGCAGTACTTC
CASRDIIFYEQYF
>TRBD1|TRBV6-7|medium-sized|TRBJ2-7
TGTGCCAGCAGTTACTCGACAGGGTACGAGCAGTACTTC
CASSYSTGYEQYF
>.|TRBV30|.|TRBJ1-1
TGTGCCTGGAGAGTCTACTTTAACATTGAAGCTTTCTTT
CAWRVYFNIEAFF
>.|TRBV5-1|many|TRBJ1-5
TGCGCCAGCAGCGAAGACACCAATCAGCCCCAGCATTTT
CASSEDTNQPQHF
>.|TRBV6-2/TRBV6-3|.|TRBJ1-3
TGTGCCAGCACAGACCGGGAGGACTCTGGAAACACCATATATTTT
CASTDREDSGNTIYF
>.|TRBV6-1|few|TRBJ1-1
TGTGCCAGCAGTGAATACGGCAACACTGAAGCTTTCTTT
CASSEYGNTEAFF
>.|TRBV6-6|few|TRBJ1-2
TGTGCCAGCAGTTACTCGGGATATGGATACACCTTC
CASSYSGYGYTF
>TRBD1|TRBV7-3|few|TRBJ1-1
TGTGCCAGCAGCCTCGGGACAGGGTCCACTGAAGCTTTCTTT
CASSLGTGSTEAFF
>.|TRBV15|medium-sized|TRBJ1-1
TGTGCCACCAGCAGAGTGGGGGGGCCTGAAGCTTTCTTT
CATSRVGGPEAFF
>TRBD2|TRBV20-1|.|TRBJ2-1
TGCAGTGCTAGAGATCCCATAGCGGGAGACTCCTACAATGAGCAGTTCTTC
CSARDPIAGDSYNEQFF
>.|TRBV27|few|TRBJ1-2
TGTGCCAGCAGTTTATCGCCAGGGGCGGTTGGCTACACCTTC
CASSLSPGAVGYTF
>.|TRBV11-3|.|TRBJ1-1
TGTGCCAGCAGCTTAAAAGGTGGGAGGGTGAACGCTGAAGCTTTCTTT
CASSLKGGRVNAEAFF
>.|TRBV24-1|.|TRBJ2-4
TGTGCCACCAGTGTTTCAGGGAACATTCAGTACTTC
CATSVSGNIQYF
>.|TRBV2|many|TRBJ2-7
TGTGCCAGCAAACCCAGCGGGCCCAACTACGAGCAGTACTTC
CASKPSGPNYEQYF
>.|TRBV5-1|medium-sized|TRBJ2-1
TGCGCCAGCAGCTCGCGGTCGTCCGAAGGTCAATTCTCCTACAATGAGCAGTTCTTC
CASSSRSSEGQFSYNEQFF
>.|TRBV11-3|medium-sized|TRBJ1-3
TGTGCCAGCAGCTCGCGGGGAGGAAACACCATATATTTT
CASSSRGGNTIYF